Listed below are T cell receptor beta chains from one sample, sequenced in a study of T cell responses to AZD1222 COVID-19 vaccine. Generated by immunoSEQ multiplex PCR, the TCRdb table keeps only in-frame clones and is missing some. The sample shows 75,000 to 100,000 clones, around nine tenths of them seen only once. The input for sequencing was peripheral blood, taken on day 0 of AZD1222 vaccination. These receptors originate from an adult in good health. Each CDR3 is given with its conserved first and last residue. Each record gives: V gene, D gene, clone size, J gene, CDR3 protein, CDR3 DNA. A D gene is named only where the DNA matches it firmly. The size entry is marked missing in some rows and otherwise reads once, few, many or a size class.

TRBV7-8	TRBD1	.	TRBJ2-3	CASSLRTGGRKDTQYF	TGTGCCAGCAGCTTAAGGACAGGGGGCCGCAAGGATACGCAGTATTTT
TRBV9	TRBD1	once	TRBJ1-5	CASSGTGGNQPQHF	TGTGCCAGCAGCGGGACAGGGGGCAATCAGCCCCAGCATTTT
TRBV6-5	.	.	TRBJ1-3	CASRPDGLSGNTIYF	TGTGCCAGCAGACCCGACGGCCTCTCTGGAAACACCATATATTTT
TRBV5-4	TRBD1	.	TRBJ2-1	CASSLGQGSSYNEQFF	TGTGCCAGCAGCTTAGGACAGGGGAGTAGCTACAATGAGCAGTTCTTC
TRBV7-8	.	.	TRBJ1-5	CASSLAGVNHQPQHF	TGTGCCAGCAGCCTAGCGGGGGTAAACCATCAGCCCCAGCATTTT
TRBV7-2	.	.	TRBJ1-1	CASSLSPMPGNTEAFF	TGTGCCAGCAGCTTATCCCCTATGCCAGGGAACACTGAAGCTTTCTTT
TRBV7-9	.	.	TRBJ2-5	CASSLRSLDPLQETQYF	TGTGCCAGCAGCTTACGTTCCCTAGACCCCCTCCAAGAGACCCAGTACTTC
TRBV7-3	TRBD2	.	TRBJ2-1	CASSPLAGETNEQFF	TGTGCCAGCAGCCCTCTAGCGGGAGAAACGAATGAGCAGTTCTTC
TRBV10-3	TRBD1	.	TRBJ1-2	CAISEIRDSYYGYTF	TGTGCCATCAGTGAAATCCGGGACAGCTACTATGGCTACACCTTC
TRBV5-4	.	.	TRBJ2-6	CASSFRRSGANVLTF	TGTGCCAGCAGCTTCAGACGCTCCGGGGCCAACGTCCTGACTTTC
TRBV27	TRBD1	.	TRBJ1-1	CASSPTGRTEAFF	TGTGCCAGCAGTCCGACAGGGAGGACTGAAGCTTTCTTT
TRBV9	.	.	TRBJ2-4	CASSVDGAVTKNIQYF	TGTGCCAGCAGCGTAGATGGGGCGGTCACGAAAAACATTCAGTACTTC
TRBV6-2/TRBV6-3	.	.	TRBJ2-7	CASSYGTLSYEQYF	TGTGCCAGCAGTTACGGGACTTTGTCCTACGAGCAGTACTTC
TRBV19	.	.	TRBJ1-1	CASSIDEYTEAFF	TGTGCCAGTAGTATCGATGAATACACTGAAGCTTTCTTT
TRBV29-1	.	.	TRBJ2-5	CSVDSPAESRKTQYF	TGCAGCGTTGATAGTCCCGCGGAGTCTCGGAAGACCCAGTACTTC
TRBV18	.	.	TRBJ1-5	CASSETESNQPQHF	TGTGCCAGCTCAGAAACAGAGAGCAATCAGCCCCAGCATTTT
TRBV6-5	.	.	TRBJ2-1	CASSSGPDNEQFF	TGTGCCAGCAGTTCGGGACCGGACAATGAGCAGTTCTTC
TRBV12-5	.	.	TRBJ2-2	CASVSRGTVSPGELFF	TGTGCTAGTGTTAGCCGTGGGACGGTCTCCCCCGGGGAGCTGTTTTTT
TRBV6-5	.	.	TRBJ1-1	CASRRPPGPEAFF	TGTGCCAGCAGAAGGCCCCCGGGTCCTGAAGCTTTCTTT
TRBV7-3	.	.	TRBJ1-4	CASSQGAGEKLFF	TGTGCCAGCAGCCAGGGAGCCGGTGAAAAACTGTTTTTT
TRBV6-5	TRBD1	.	TRBJ1-1	CASSYRRTGRYTEAFF	TGTGCCAGCAGTTACCGTCGGACAGGTAGATACACTGAAGCTTTCTTT
TRBV14	TRBD1	.	TRBJ1-1	CASSQERTGEAFF	TGTGCCAGCAGCCAAGAGAGGACAGGTGAAGCTTTCTTT